Below are 18 T cell receptor beta chains sequenced from a single sample in a study of beta chain features in type 1 diabetes. Every bit of the isolated RNA underwent reverse transcription, so sequencing read expressed TCRB transcripts. The protocol was immunoSEQ multiplex PCR, while the TCRdb copy is restricted to in-frame clones and leaves out a portion. The top ten hold 0.07% to 0.095% of the sample, which has 500,000 to 700,000 clones, around 15% seen once. The sequenced material came from naive CD4+ T cells from blood. The receptors originated from a man aged 18 to 35 in good health.

This clone was seen only a few times. The chain joins TRBV14 to TRBJ1-1; D gene uncertain. The CDR3 loop spans 13 amino acids. V was pared by 1 base and J by 4 bases, with 7 bases between. CDR1 and CDR2 (germline): SGHDN, FVKESK. CDR3 in DNA: TGTGCCAGCAGCCAAGGTTTCAGCACTGAAGCTTTCTTT. Amino acid sequence: CASSQGFSTEAFF.

This clone appeared a few times. V usage is TRBV7-3 and J usage is TRBJ1-4; weak D call: TRBD1 (5 bases). Germline assignment: CDR1 SGHTA and CDR2 FQGTGA. V was shortened by 0 bases and J by 5 bases, with 13 bases between the two germline ends. The CDR3 sequence is 16 residues long. In nucleotides, the CDR3 is TGTGCCAGCAGCTTAACGTTTGGCAGGGCCAATGAAAAACTGTTTTTT. Translating gives CASSLTFGRANEKLFF.

The rearrangement links TRBV5-4 to TRBJ2-2; D is perhaps TRBD1 (6 bases). The germline V gene encodes CDR1 SGHNT and CDR2 YYREEE (reference sequence). Trimming shortened V by 4 bases and J by 8 bases, and 18 bases separated the two germline ends. The CDR3 is 15 residues long. The CDR3: CASSQQTGSRGELFF. The CDR3 DNA reads TGTGCCAGCAGCCAACAGACAGGTTCCAGGGGGGAGCTGTTTTTT.

This clone came up a few times. The rearrangement links TRBV10-3 to TRBJ2-5, with D unresolved. Trimming stripped 7 bases from V and 6 bases from J, with 9 bases between. From germline, CDR1 is ENHRY and CDR2 SYGVKD. The CDR3 contains 11 residues. The CDR3 sequence: CAIKGAKTQYF. CDR3 nucleotides: TGTGCCATCAAAGGCGCAAAGACCCAGTACTTC.

This clone was seen only a few times. The chain joins TRBV5-6 to TRBJ2-7, with 9 bases lining up with TRBD1. The CDR3 consists of 14 residues. Germline V gene lookup returns CDR1 SGHDT and CDR2 YYEEEE. Trimming at V came to 4 bases and at J to 3 bases, leaving 5 bases not matched to a gene. CDR3 sequence reads: CASSRQGVIYEQYF. CDR3 DNA sequence: TGTGCCAGCAGCAGACAGGGGGTCATCTACGAGCAGTACTTC.

This clone was recorded a few times. Germline is not matched at one junction end, which may reflect a read error. The chain is built from TRBV12-5 and TRBJ2-2; D is undetermined. Germline V lookup: CDR1 LGHNT, CDR2 FRNRAP. The CDR3 runs to 12 residues. CDR3 residues: CASALNTGELFF. In nucleotides, the CDR3 is TGTGCTAGTGCTTTGAACACCGGGGAGCTGTTTTTT.

The chain carries TRBV6-5 and TRBJ2-7, with D perhaps matching TRBD1 (6 bases). Germline CDR1 reads MNHEY; CDR2 reads SVGAGI. V shed 0 bases and J shed 4 bases, with 16 bases lying between them. The CDR3 is made up of 16 amino acids. In DNA form, the CDR3 reads TGTGCCAGCAGTTACTCGGAAGGCAGGGGTCGATACGAGCAGTACTTC. This codes for CASSYSEGRGRYEQYF.

This clone was observed a handful of times. This chain joins TRBV5-4 and TRBJ1-1, with D possibly being TRBD1 (5 bases). V was pared by 4 bases and J by 7 bases, with 14 bases between. CDR1 and CDR2 (germline): SGHNT, YYREEE (reference sequence). This CDR3 has 13 residues. The CDR3 DNA sequence: TGTGCCAGCAGCCGGGACTCTTTGATTGAAGCTTTCTTT. It codes for CASSRDSLIEAFF. Complete variable domain (other parts from reference TRBV5-4 and TRBJ1-1): ETGVTQSPTHLIKTRGQQVTLRCSSQSGHNTVSWYQQALGQGPQFIFQYYREEENGRGNFPPRFSGLQFPNYSSELNVNALELDDSALYLCASSRDSLIEAFFGQGTRLTVV.

This clone was counted a single time. The sample holds other DNA sequences that translate to the same CDR3. V and J are TRBV18 and TRBJ1-1; D unresolved. Deletions cut 3 bases from V and 3 bases from J, with 11 bases between. The CDR3 totals 14 residues. Germline CDR1 reads KGHSH; CDR2 reads LQKENI. Written as DNA, the CDR3 is TGTGCCAGCTCACCCCGGACGGAATACACTGAAGCTTTCTTT. Protein sequence: CASSPRTEYTEAFF.

The genes are TRBV13 and TRBJ1-1; D gene unclear. The CDR3 has 16 amino acids. Trimming cost V 6 bases and J 0 bases, with 17 bases left between them. Germline V lookup: CDR1 PRHDT, CDR2 FYEKMQ (reference sequence). The CDR3 DNA is TGTGCCAGCAGGATTCCTTGGGCAAGACTGAACACTGAAGCTTTCTTT. This encodes CASRIPWARLNTEAFF.

This clone turned up a few times. CDR3 in amino acids: CACPQGAHTGELFF. The CDR3 DNA follows: TGTGCCTGCCCCCAGGGGGCGCACACCGGGGAGCTGTTTTTT. The chain links TRBV30 to TRBJ2-2; 8 bases align to TRBD1. CDR1 and CDR2 from the germline V gene are GTSNPN and SVGIG (reference sequence). J gave up 3 bases and V 6 bases, and 6 bases lay outside the gene matches. This CDR3 contains 14 residues.

This clone was seen more than once but under ten times. The chain recombines TRBV2 with TRBJ2-7, with D possibly matching TRBD1 (6 bases). V gave up 6 bases and J gave up 1 base, with 16 bases separating them. The CDR3 sequence is 15 residues long. Germline V gene lookup returns CDR1 SNHLY and CDR2 FYNNEI. The CDR3 coding sequence is TGTGCCAGCAGAACCTACAGGGTGGGATCCTACGAGCAGTACTTC. Its translation: CASRTYRVGSYEQYF.

This clone has more than one count but fewer than ten. The chain combines TRBV27 with TRBJ2-7; D possibly uses TRBD1 or TRBD2 (5 bases each). With 6 bases removed from V and 7 bases from J, the gap between germline ends came to 22 bases. CDR1 and CDR2 (germline): MNHEY, SMNVEV (reference sequence). CDR3 length: 15 residues. The CDR3 DNA is TGTGCCAGCAGCCGACCCGAGGGGCCCTCCGGGGAGCAGTACTTC. This gives the protein CASSRPEGPSGEQYF.

This clone was seen only a few times. The gene calls are TRBV10-3 and TRBJ1-1, with D hard to call. Germline loops: CDR1 ENHRY, CDR2 SYGVKD. CDR3 length equals 13 residues. Between the trimmed V and J ends, which lost 6 bases and 0 bases, there was a span of 8 bases. This CDR3 is CAISLTVNTEAFF. The CDR3 DNA sequence: TGTGCCATCAGCCTCACAGTGAACACTGAAGCTTTCTTT.

The chain couples TRBV7-2 to TRBJ1-5; D may be TRBD1 (6 bases). The CDR3 runs to 14 residues. The germline CDR1 and CDR2 sequences are SGHTA and FQGNSA. Trimming cost V 4 bases and J 6 bases, with 13 bases left between them. The CDR3 loop is CASSSRGRGQPQHF. The CDR3, as DNA: TGTGCCAGCAGCTCCAGGGGTCGGGGTCAGCCCCAGCATTTT.

This sequence joins TRBV7-9 and TRBJ1-6, with a weak D call TRBD1 (5 bases). This CDR3 has 16 residues. Per germline, CDR1 SEHNR and CDR2 FQNEAQ (reference sequence). V gave up 4 bases and J gave up 5 bases, with 15 bases separating them. The CDR3 DNA sequence: TGTGCCAGCAGCTCAAGGCCAGGGACGAATAATTCACCCCTCCACTTT. Protein product: CASSSRPGTNNSPLHF.

CDR3 sequence: CASSHPPQGANVLTF. The CDR3 region has the DNA TGCGCCAGCAGCCATCCACCTCAGGGGGCCAACGTCCTGACTTTC. The chain uses TRBV4-1 and TRBJ2-6; D unresolved. Trimming stripped 3 bases from V and 4 bases from J, with 10 bases between. The germline V gene has CDR1 MGHRA and CDR2 YSYEKL. This CDR3 contains 15 residues.

The gene calls are TRBV29-1 and TRBJ2-1; the match to TRBD1 covers 10 bases. Trimming took 3 bases from V and 7 from J; bases not matched to a gene: 15. There are 17 residues in the CDR3. Germline V gene data show CDR1 as SQVTM and CDR2 as ANQGSEA. CDR3 amino acids: CSVEAFVRTGGVNEQFF. The CDR3 DNA reads TGCAGCGTTGAGGCCTTCGTACGGACAGGGGGGGTGAATGAGCAGTTCTTC.